This T cell receptor beta chain was identified in a study of blood T cell repertoires in COVID-19. Study at large: Acute-phase and convalescent COVID-19 samples originated in the United States, Italy and Spain. PBMCs, B-cell-depleted T cells, or T cells were the source of the cDNA or gDNA that made up the material.

V dropped 7 bases and J dropped 1; count of bases not matched to a gene: 5. The germline V gene has CDR1 MGHDK and CDR2 SYGVNS. The CDR3 is 15 residues long. As handled by the study authors: Reference gene primer amplification gave estimated nucleated cell counts. Data came from immunoSEQ multiplex PCR; TCRdb stores just in-frame clones and leaves some out. The DNA was the basis for D and trimming; V, J and clone size are from that table. The sample contains about 95,000 clones, under 85% of which appear only once. The origin of this receptor is a human donor in a cohort sampled during active COVID-19. Sample: peripheral blood. V usage is TRBV25-1 and J usage is TRBJ2-2; 8 bases agree with TRBD2. CDR3 amino acids: CASMKTSGNTGELFF. The CDR3 DNA sequence: TGTGCCAGCATGAAAACTAGCGGGAACACCGGGGAGCTGTTTTTT.